This is a list of T cell receptor beta chains from one sample in a study of memory CD4+ T cells and cytomegalovirus serostatus. Clones were sequenced by immunoSEQ multiplex PCR, and TCRdb holds only the in-frame ones, with some missing. Of 84,000 or so clones listed, around 80% are singletons. Sequences were obtained from memory CD4+ T cells from blood. Receptors originate from an adult in good health and CMV-seronegative. Each CDR3 is given with its conserved first and last residue. A D gene is named only where the DNA matches it firmly. Clone size is not always given. Where it is, it says once, few, many or a class for expanded clones.

v_gene	abundance	d_gene	j_gene	CDR3nt	CDR3aa
TRBV7-8	-	-	TRBJ2-7	TGTGCCAGCAGCTTAGGGTCCCCAGGCTCCTACGAGCAGTACTTC	CASSLGSPGSYEQYF
TRBV5-4	-	-	TRBJ2-2	TGTGCCAGCAGCTGGAGGGGCCTGAACACCGGGGAGCTGTTTTTT	CASSWRGLNTGELFF
TRBV5-5	once	-	TRBJ1-5	TGTGCCAGCAGCTCGGGGAATCAGCCCCAGCATTTT	CASSSGNQPQHF
TRBV7-7	few	-	TRBJ2-3	TGTGCTAGCAGCTTAGGATCCTCTAGCACAGATACGCAGTATTTT	CASSLGSSSTDTQYF
TRBV5-5	-	-	TRBJ1-1	TGTGCCAGCAGCCCGGGGACGGGAAGGTCTGAAGCTTTCTTT	CASSPGTGRSEAFF
TRBV10-3	-	-	TRBJ1-2	TGTGCCATCAGTGCCCAGCCGGACAGTCTCTATGGCTACACCTTC	CAISAQPDSLYGYTF
TRBV6-1	-	-	TRBJ2-3	TGTGCCAGCAGTGCGACTAGTCTCGCAGATACGCAGTATTTT	CASSATSLADTQYF
TRBV9	-	TRBD1	TRBJ2-1	TGTGCCAGCGACAGGGGGGCCTTTGCCAATGAGCAGTTCTTC	CASDRGAFANEQFF
TRBV6-5	once	-	TRBJ1-1	TGTGCCAGCAGTTCCGGGATGAACACTGAAGCTTTCTTT	CASSSGMNTEAFF
TRBV4-3	-	TRBD1	TRBJ1-5	TGCGCCAGCAGCCAAGAAAGCGGGACAGGGGGACTTCAGCCCCAGCATTTT	CASSQESGTGGLQPQHF
TRBV6-1	-	-	TRBJ1-6	TGTGCCAGCAGTGGGTACAGGGCCCTTCATAATTCACCCCTCCACTTT	CASSGYRALHNSPLHF
TRBV5-1	-	-	TRBJ1-1	TGCGCCAGCAGTCCAGGGGTGGACACTGAAGCTTTCTTT	CASSPGVDTEAFF
TRBV30	-	-	TRBJ1-1	TGTGCCTGGGAGCGGAACACTGAAGCTTTCTTT	CAWERNTEAFF
TRBV5-4	-	-	TRBJ2-3	TGTGCCAGCAGCTCCACGACAGGATCTTATCAGAGCACAGATACGCAGTATTTT	CASSSTTGSYQSTDTQYF
TRBV9	few	-	TRBJ1-6	TGTGCCAGCAGCGTAGGGTCCGGCGAATTGGGTTCACCCCTCCACTTT	CASSVGSGELGSPLHF
TRBV11-2	-	TRBD1	TRBJ1-2	TGTGCCAGCAGCTTAGATCTTCAGGGGGCGCCTGGCTACACCTTC	CASSLDLQGAPGYTF
TRBV4-3	-	-	TRBJ1-2	TGCGCCAGCAGCCCAACAGAAGGTGGCTACACCTTC	CASSPTEGGYTF
TRBV10-3	few	-	TRBJ1-3	TGTGCCATCAGTGACGGTCGTGGGGGCTCTGGAAACACCATATATTTT	CAISDGRGGSGNTIYF
TRBV14	once	-	TRBJ1-4	TGTGCCTCGAGGACTGGGGGCGGGGAAAAACTGTTTTTT	CASRTGGGEKLFF
TRBV19	-	TRBD1	TRBJ2-2	TGTGCCAGTAGTAACCCCCCCGGGACAGGGGACACCGGGGAGCTGTTTTTT	CASSNPPGTGDTGELFF
TRBV9	-	TRBD1	TRBJ1-3	TGTGCCAGCAGCCTACAGGGGGCGAGGGGAAACACCATATATTTT	CASSLQGARGNTIYF
TRBV12-5	few	-	TRBJ2-7	TGTGCTAGTGGTTTGTACGCAGGGGACCCATCCTACGAGCAGTACTTC	CASGLYAGDPSYEQYF
TRBV7-2	-	-	TRBJ2-5	TGTGCCAGCAGCTCTAGGGAGACCCAGTACTTC	CASSSRETQYF
TRBV18	-	-	TRBJ2-6	TGTGCCAGCTCACCCGGGTGGAGTCCCGCCGGGGCCAACGTCCTGACTTTC	CASSPGWSPAGANVLTF
TRBV5-1	once	TRBD2	TRBJ2-5	TGCGCCAGCAGCTTGGCTAGCGGAGAAGAGACCCAGTACTTC	CASSLASGEETQYF
TRBV19	-	-	TRBJ1-1	TGTGCCAGTAGTATGAGGGGGGCAGGCACTGAAGCTTTCTTT	CASSMRGAGTEAFF
TRBV19	-	TRBD1	TRBJ1-5	TGTGCCAGTAGTCAGGGCAGGGGGCAACCTCAGCCCCAGCATTTT	CASSQGRGQPQPQHF
TRBV14	-	-	TRBJ2-5	TGTGCCAGCAGCCCCGGGCGAGGCCAGTACTTC	CASSPGRGQYF
TRBV27	few	-	TRBJ1-1	TGTGCCAGCAGATGGCTAGGGGCAACTGAAGCTTTCTTT	CASRWLGATEAFF
TRBV11-3	once	-	TRBJ1-1	TGTGCCAGCAGCTTAAAACAAATGAACACTGAAGCTTTCTTT	CASSLKQMNTEAFF
TRBV19	-	-	TRBJ1-1	TGTGCCAGTGGGGGGTTTTACTCTGAAGCTTTCTTT	CASGGFYSEAFF
TRBV28	-	-	TRBJ1-3	TGTGCCAGCAGTTGGGCCGACACGGCGACTGGAAACACCATATATTTT	CASSWADTATGNTIYF
TRBV10-3	few	-	TRBJ2-2	TGTGCCATCAGTGAGTCGAAAACCTTCACCGGGGAGCTGTTTTTT	CAISESKTFTGELFF
TRBV9	-	-	TRBJ1-1	TGTGCCAGCAGCCACAACAGGGCTCGAGGGGACACTGAAGCTTTCTTT	CASSHNRARGDTEAFF
TRBV18	-	TRBD1	TRBJ2-7	TGTGCCAGCTCCCTAAACGGGGGACAGGGGTCCCCCTACGAGCAGTACTTC	CASSLNGGQGSPYEQYF
TRBV6-1	-	-	TRBJ2-7	TGTGCCAGCAGTGAGCAGCCTATCGGAAACTACGAGCAGTACTTC	CASSEQPIGNYEQYF
TRBV5-4	-	-	TRBJ1-1	TGTGCCAGCAGCCTCGCAGTGAACACTGAAGCTTTCTTT	CASSLAVNTEAFF
TRBV13	-	-	TRBJ2-7	TGTGCCAGCAGCACAGATTTATCGGGCGAGCAGTACTTC	CASSTDLSGEQYF
TRBV4-1	-	-	TRBJ1-2	TGCGCCAGCAGCCAATTAGGGACACGGAACTATGGCTACACCTTC	CASSQLGTRNYGYTF
TRBV7-9	once	-	TRBJ1-2	TGTGCCAGCAGCTTAGGGGAGCTCTATGGCTACACCTTC	CASSLGELYGYTF
TRBV6-5	-	-	TRBJ2-2	TGTGCCAGCAGTTACTCGACGGGCCTGAACGGGGAGCTGTTTTTT	CASSYSTGLNGELFF
TRBV6-4	once	-	TRBJ2-7	TGTGCCAGCAGTGACTCCCTAGGGTGGTCCTACGAGCAGTACTTC	CASSDSLGWSYEQYF
TRBV25-1	-	-	TRBJ1-2	TGTGCCAGCAGTGAACACTATGGCTACACCTTC	CASSEHYGYTF
TRBV4-3	-	-	TRBJ2-1	TGCGCCAGCAGCCAAGGGAGGGGGGGGTCTGGCGAGCAGTTCTTC	CASSQGRGGSGEQFF
TRBV27	-	-	TRBJ1-6	TGTGCCAGCACCCCTCAGGGTCCTAATTCACCCCTCCACTTT	CASTPQGPNSPLHF
TRBV30	few	-	TRBJ1-1	TGTGCCTGGAGTGTAACAGGGACGAACACTGAAGCTTTCTTT	CAWSVTGTNTEAFF
TRBV28	-	TRBD1	TRBJ1-4	TGTGCCAGCAGTCACCCAGGGGGCGCGGAGGAAAAACTGTTTTTT	CASSHPGGAEEKLFF
TRBV29-1	-	TRBD1	TRBJ1-2	TGCAGCGTTGAAGGACAGGGGGAATCGAGCTATGGCTACACCTTC	CSVEGQGESSYGYTF
TRBV29-1	-	TRBD1	TRBJ1-2	TGCAGCACAAGTGGGGGCGCAGGGGGTAGCTACACCTTC	CSTSGGAGGSYTF
TRBV11-2	-	TRBD2	TRBJ2-1	TGTGCCAGCAGCTTAGCAGCTCGCGGGGGGAACAATGAGCAGTTCTTC	CASSLAARGGNNEQFF
TRBV27	-	-	TRBJ2-2	TGTGCCAGCAGTTTTACGGTTCTCACCGGGGAGCTGTTTTTT	CASSFTVLTGELFF
TRBV2	-	TRBD2	TRBJ2-1	TGTGCCAGCAGTGTTACTAGCGGGGGACCGAGTGAGCAGTTCTTC	CASSVTSGGPSEQFF
TRBV2	once	-	TRBJ1-1	TGTGCCAGCACCATCGACAGGACGAACACTGAAGCTTTCTTT	CASTIDRTNTEAFF